Below, one TCR beta chain is given with its context. The sample is drawn from a study of T cells after posttransplantation cyclophosphamide. The CDR3 is made up of 14 amino acids. V was cut by 2 bases and J by 7 bases, with 17 bases left in between. Germline V CDR1 and CDR2: SQVTM, ANQGSEA. This table comes from immunoSEQ multiplex PCR, and its TCRdb copy is limited to in-frame clones, with some not included. The data hold approximately 26,000 clones, with 80% to 90% observed a single time. Sequenced material: PBMCs. This clonotype was sampled from a man aged 45-65 years. The V and J genes are TRBV29-1 and TRBJ1-1; D might be TRBD1 (5 bases). The CDR3 reads CSVEQGIGVLEAFF. CDR3 DNA sequence: TGCAGCGTTGAACAGGGCATCGGAGTTCTTGAAGCTTTCTTT.